These 2 T cell receptor beta chains share one sample of origin, sequenced in a study of control samples from healthy donors and cancer patients. Libraries were prepared by immunoSEQ multiplex PCR; TCRdb keeps only in-frame clonotypes and omits some of them. The sample has 80,000 to 85,000 clones; over 75% are singletons. The material sequenced was blood. The receptors were sampled from a woman between 50 and 59 years old in good health.

The gene calls are TRBV24-1 and TRBJ2-3, with 9 positions matching TRBD1. Germline CDR1 reads KGHDR; CDR2 reads SFDVKD. Germline trimming cut 4 bases from V and 6 bases from J; bases unmatched to any gene: 13. The CDR3 length is 17 residues. CDR3 DNA sequence: TGTGCCACCAGTGACCCACCCGGGACAGGGAGTACCGATACGCAGTATTTT. This codes for CATSDPPGTGSTDTQYF.

V gene TRBV20-1 combines with J gene TRBJ1-2; D not resolved. Looked up from germline, CDR1 is DFQATT and CDR2 is SNEGSKA (reference sequence). There are 13 residues in the CDR3. Deletions cut 3 bases from V and 6 bases from J, with 14 bases between. CDR3 coding DNA: TGCAGTGCTAGTAATACGGCAGGTCATGGCTACACCTTC. It specifies CSASNTAGHGYTF.